Many counts were recorded for the clone carrying this TCR beta chain. Its target is not known. Building the TCR beta libraries relied on iRepertoire HTBI primers, and CDR3 regions underwent Arm-PCR. TCRdb analysed the multiplex PCR reads with MiXCR anew, one entry per CDR3 protein. The sample has around 450,000 distinct CDR3 sequences, approximately 15% seen once. Time point given: newly diagnosed GD, antithyroid drugs for less than 3 months. RNA from PBMCs was the source of the TCR library. This specimen comes from a study of regulatory T cells in long-lasting Graves disease. Study-wide background: Antithyroid drugs had been given to newly diagnosed Graves' patients for under 3 months.

Study findings and constraints: Only a small sample size was used, which may have cut accuracy.

The CDR3 is 13 residues long. V was pared by 11 bases and J by 7 bases, with 12 bases of the junction left unmatched. The data were also submitted as part of a second study, on T cells in Graves' hyperthyroidism and ophthalmopathy. In that study: The TCR CDR3 first-round RT-PCR relied on the HTBI primer set.

The chain carries TRBV12-3 or TRBV12-4 and TRBJ1-1; TRBD1 agrees at 8 bases. The source was peripheral blood mononuclear cells (PBMCs), collected at new diagnosis, from a patient treated with antithyroid drugs. This TCR derives from a woman in her thirties or forties with Graves disease. In DNA form, the CDR3 reads TGTGCCCAGATGAGCAGGGGGCCGTTTGAAGCTTTCTTT. It is translated as CAQMSRGPFEAFF.